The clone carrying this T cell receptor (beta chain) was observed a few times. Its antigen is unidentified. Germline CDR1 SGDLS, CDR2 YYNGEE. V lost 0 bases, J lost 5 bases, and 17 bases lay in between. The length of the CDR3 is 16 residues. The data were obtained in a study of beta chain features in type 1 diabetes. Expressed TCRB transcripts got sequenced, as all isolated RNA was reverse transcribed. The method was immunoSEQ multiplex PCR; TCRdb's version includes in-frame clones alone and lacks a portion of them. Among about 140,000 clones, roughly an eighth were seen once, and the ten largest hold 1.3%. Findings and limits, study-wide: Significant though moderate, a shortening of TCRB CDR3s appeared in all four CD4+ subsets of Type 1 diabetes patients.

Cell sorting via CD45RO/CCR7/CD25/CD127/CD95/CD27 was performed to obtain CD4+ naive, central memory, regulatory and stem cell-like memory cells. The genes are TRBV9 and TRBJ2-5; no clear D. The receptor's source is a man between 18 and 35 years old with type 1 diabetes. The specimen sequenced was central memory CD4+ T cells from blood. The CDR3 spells CASSVDRAGTGETQYF. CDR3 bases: TGTGCCAGCAGCGTAGATAGGGCAGGTACCGGGGAGACCCAGTACTTC.